This T cell receptor (beta chain) was obtained from a study of neurological immune-mediated disorders. With 10-nucleotide random UMIs included, cDNA was synthesized by 5'RACE. Every sequencing run drew on 15-18 subjects and yielded over 160 million TCR-beta sequences. TCRdb reprocessed the 5' RACE reads with MiXCR, giving one entry per CDR3 protein. The sample has 15,000 to 20,000 distinct CDR3 sequences, about 22% seen once. Unsorted libraries were derived from 2 million PBMCs stored at -80 C. This clonotype has at least ten counts. Germline assignment: CDR1 DFQATT and CDR2 SNEGSKA (reference sequence). The CDR3 covers 13 residues. V shed 6 bases and J shed 4 bases, with 10 bases lying between them.

The material sequenced was PBMCs. This receptor was identified in a man between 50 and 59 years old in good health. This sequence joins TRBV20-1 and TRBJ1-6, with D uncertain. The CDR3 spells CSAWENYNSPLHF. The DNA of the CDR3 is TGCAGTGCGTGGGAAAATTATAATTCACCCCTCCACTTT.